This T cell receptor (beta chain) is drawn from a study of tissue T cells after allogeneic stem cell transplantation. Clones were read by immunoSEQ multiplex PCR, and TCRdb kept only the in-frame ones, dropping some. The table lists more than 40,000 clones, 73% of them singletons. Overall study results and limits: Only a limited share of tissue TCRs appeared in blood or spleen.

Germline CDR1 SGHDT, CDR2 FRDEAV. The CDR3 extends over 14 amino acids. V was trimmed by 3 bases and J by 0 bases, leaving 9 bases between them. A word on this clone: Its antigen is unidentified. Gene names refer to mouse genes. The missing CDR3 end, 1 residue past where the read stops, is filled in from the germline J gene.

The chain couples TRBV14 to TRBJ1-1; the D gene is possibly TRBD1 (5 bases). This TCR was recovered from a pool of C57BL/6 mice in good health. The sequenced material came from sorted cells pooled from one or two spleens. The DNA read from the CDR3 is TGTGCCAGCAGTTCCCCAGGGACAAACACAGAAGTCTTC. Amino acids: CASSSPGTNTEVF. The full CDR3 sequence reads CASSSPGTNTEVFF.